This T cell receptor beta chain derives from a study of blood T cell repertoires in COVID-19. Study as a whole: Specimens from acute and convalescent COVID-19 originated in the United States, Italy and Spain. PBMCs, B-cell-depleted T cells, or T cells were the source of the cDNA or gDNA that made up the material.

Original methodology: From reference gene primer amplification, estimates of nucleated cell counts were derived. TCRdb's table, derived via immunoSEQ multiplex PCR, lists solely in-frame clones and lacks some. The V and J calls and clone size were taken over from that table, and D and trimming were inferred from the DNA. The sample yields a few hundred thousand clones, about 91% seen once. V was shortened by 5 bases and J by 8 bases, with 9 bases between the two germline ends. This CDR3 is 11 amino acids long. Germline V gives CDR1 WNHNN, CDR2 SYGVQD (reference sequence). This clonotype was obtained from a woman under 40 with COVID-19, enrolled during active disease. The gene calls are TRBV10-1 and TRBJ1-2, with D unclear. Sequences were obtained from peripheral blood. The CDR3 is CASSPPRGYTF. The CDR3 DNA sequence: TGCGCCAGCAGTCCTCCCAGGGGCTACACCTTC.